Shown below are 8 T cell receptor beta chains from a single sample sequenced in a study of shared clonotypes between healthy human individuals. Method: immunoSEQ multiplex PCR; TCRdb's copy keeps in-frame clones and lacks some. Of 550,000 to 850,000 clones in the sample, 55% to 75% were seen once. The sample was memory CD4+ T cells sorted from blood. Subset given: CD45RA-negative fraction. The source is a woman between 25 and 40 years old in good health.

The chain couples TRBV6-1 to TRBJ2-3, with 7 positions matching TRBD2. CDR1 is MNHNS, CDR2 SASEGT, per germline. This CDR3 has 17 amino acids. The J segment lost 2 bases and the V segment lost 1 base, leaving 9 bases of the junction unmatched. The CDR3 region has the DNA TGTGCCAGCAGTGAAGTATTGAGCGGGGCCCTCACAGATACGCAGTATTTT. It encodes CASSEVLSGALTDTQYF.

CDR3 bases: TGTGCCAGCTCAGGGTTGAGCGAGCAGTACTTC. Amino acids: CASSGLSEQYF. The chain couples TRBV14 to TRBJ2-7, with a tentative D call TRBD1 (5 bases). Germline V gene sequence: CDR1 SGHDN, CDR2 FVKESK. V was clipped by 8 bases and J by 6 bases, with 11 bases between them. The CDR3 length is 11 residues. The variable domain in full, with the rest retrieved from reference TRBV14 and TRBJ2-7, is EAGVTQFPSHSVIEKGQTVTLRCDPISGHDNLYWYRRVMGKEIKFLLHFVKESKQDESGMPNNRFLAERTGGTYSTLKVQPAELEDSGVYFCASSGLSEQYFGPGTRLTVT.

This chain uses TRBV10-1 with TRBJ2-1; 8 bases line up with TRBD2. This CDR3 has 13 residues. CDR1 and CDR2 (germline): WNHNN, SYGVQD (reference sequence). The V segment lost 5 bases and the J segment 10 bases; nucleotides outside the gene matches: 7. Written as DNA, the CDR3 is TGCGCCAGCAGTCCGCCTAGCGGGCCGGAGCAGTTCTTC. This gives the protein CASSPPSGPEQFF.

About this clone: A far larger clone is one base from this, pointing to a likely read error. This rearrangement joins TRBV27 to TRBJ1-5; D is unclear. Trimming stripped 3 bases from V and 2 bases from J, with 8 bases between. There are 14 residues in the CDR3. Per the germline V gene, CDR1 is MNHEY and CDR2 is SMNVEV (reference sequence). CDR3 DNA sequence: TGTGCCAGCAGTTTGGGTGGTGGCAATCAGCCCCAGCATTTT. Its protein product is CASSLGGGNQPQHF.

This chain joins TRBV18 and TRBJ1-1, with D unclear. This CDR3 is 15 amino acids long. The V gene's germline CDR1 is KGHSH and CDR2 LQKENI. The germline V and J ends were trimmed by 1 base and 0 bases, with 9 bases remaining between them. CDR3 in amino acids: CASSPRTRLNTEAFF. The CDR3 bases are TGTGCCAGCTCACCACGCACGAGATTGAACACTGAAGCTTTCTTT. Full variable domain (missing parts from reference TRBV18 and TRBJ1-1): NAGVMQNPRHLVRRRGQEARLRCSPMKGHSHVYWYRQLPEEGLKFMVYLQKENIIDESGMPKERFSAEFPKEGPSILRIQQVVRGDSAAYFCASSPRTRLNTEAFFGQGTRLTVV.

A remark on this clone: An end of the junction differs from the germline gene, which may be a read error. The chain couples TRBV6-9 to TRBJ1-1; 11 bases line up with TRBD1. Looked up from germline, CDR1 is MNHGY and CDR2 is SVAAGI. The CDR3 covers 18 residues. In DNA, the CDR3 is TGTGCCAGCATCAAATTCCGGGACAGGGGGAGGATGGACACTGGAGCTTTCTTT. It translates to CASIKFRDRGRMDTGAFF.

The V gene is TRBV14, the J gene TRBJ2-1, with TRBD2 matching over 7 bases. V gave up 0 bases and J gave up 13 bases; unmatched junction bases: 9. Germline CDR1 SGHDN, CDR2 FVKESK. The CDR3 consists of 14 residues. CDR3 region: CASSQDIGGNPQFF. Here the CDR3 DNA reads TGTGCCAGCAGCCAAGATATCGGGGGGAACCCACAGTTCTTC.

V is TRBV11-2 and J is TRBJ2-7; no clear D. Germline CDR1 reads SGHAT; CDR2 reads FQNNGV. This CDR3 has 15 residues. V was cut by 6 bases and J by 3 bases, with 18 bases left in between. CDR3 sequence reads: CASRRIGDGHYEQYF. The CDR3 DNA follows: TGTGCCAGCAGAAGAATCGGAGATGGCCACTACGAGCAGTACTTC.